A single sample is the source of the 9 T cell receptor beta chains below, sequenced in a study of blood T cell dynamics during melanoma immunotherapy. Assay used: immunoSEQ multiplex PCR; TCRdb lists only in-frame clones, some missing. The repertoire holds about 2,000 clones, with roughly three quarters as singletons. Findings and caveats of the study: Among sorted CD8+ subsets, immune-effector cells had the highest clonality and cell-free DNA similarity.

The time point here: week 3, after first cycle of checkpoint inhibitor. TIE cells were CD3+ CD4- CD8+ CD45RA- CD45RO-high CD27- CCR7- memory T cells. These receptors have no identified antigens. The material was CD8+ T cells from blood, obtained from a patient treated with checkpoint blockade. Every receptor here comes from a human donor with melanoma.

This sequence joins TRBV5-1 and TRBJ1-2, with TRBD1 as a possible D gene (5 bases). The CDR3 runs 13 residues. V was pared by 2 bases and J by 4 bases, with 9 bases between. Germline V gives CDR1 SGHRS, CDR2 YFSETQ. The CDR3 sequence: CASSLDRSYGYTF. CDR3 sequence (DNA): TGCGCCAGCAGCTTAGACAGATCCTATGGCTACACCTTC.

The gene calls are TRBV9 and TRBJ2-1, with 14 bases lining up with TRBD2. Trimming took 1 base from V and 5 from J; bases not matched to a gene: 11. CDR1 and CDR2 from the germline V gene are SGDLS and YYNGEE. This CDR3 is 19 amino acids long. For the CDR3, the DNA is TGTGCCAGCAGCGTACAGGGACTAGCGGGAGTTGATCAGGACAATGAGCAGTTCTTC. It codes for CASSVQGLAGVDQDNEQFF.

This chain joins TRBV1 and TRBJ2-1; TRBD2, as called in the table, went unchecked against the DNA. TRBV1 is an annotated pseudogene. The CDR3 extends over 18 amino acids. The CDR3 reads CTSSQDGGRLAGANEQFF. The CDR3 region has the DNA TGCACCAGCAGCCAAGATGGGGGGCGACTAGCGGGAGCCAATGAGCAGTTCTTC.

The rearrangement links TRBV19 to TRBJ2-3, with TRBD1 identical over 7 bases. The germline gives CDR1 LNHDA, CDR2 SQIVND (reference sequence). This CDR3 is built from 15 residues. J lost 2 bases, V lost 1 base, and 3 bases had no gene match. In DNA, the CDR3 is TGTGCCAGTAGTATAGGGGGGACAGCCACAGATACGCAGTATTTT. Protein: CASSIGGTATDTQYF.

V usage is TRBV19 and J usage is TRBJ1-1; the D gene is possibly TRBD1 (6 bases). CDR1 is LNHDA and CDR2 is SQIVND in the germline V gene (reference sequence). The CDR3 is 13 residues long. V was cut by 10 bases and J by 0 bases, with 12 bases left in between. The CDR3, as DNA: TGTGCCACCCAAACAGGGTTGAACACTGAAGCTTTCTTT. Translated: CATQTGLNTEAFF.

The chain employs TRBV7-9 and TRBJ2-1; D remains ambiguous. The V end was cut by 1 base, the J end by 6 bases, with 4 bases between. The CDR3 loop spans 12 amino acids. The germline V gene encodes CDR1 SEHNR and CDR2 FQNEAQ (reference sequence). The CDR3 coding sequence is TGTGCCAGCAGCTTAGAAGTCAATGAGCAGTTCTTC. It is translated as CASSLEVNEQFF.

The CDR3 nucleotides are TGCGCCAGCAGCCAAGATCGGGCAAAAGGCTACGAGCAGTACTTC. It codes for CASSQDRAKGYEQYF. The chain is built from TRBV4-3 and TRBJ2-7; D unclear. V lost 0 bases and J 3 bases, leaving 12 bases between the germline ends. From germline, CDR1 is LGHNA and CDR2 YSLEER. The CDR3 contains 15 residues.

The J gene is TRBJ2-4, the V gene TRBV11-2, with TRBD2 matching 8 bases. The CDR3 sequence is 13 residues long. V lost 2 bases, J lost 8 bases, and 2 bases stayed unmatched. CDR1 and CDR2 from the germline V gene are SGHAT and FQNNGV. In nucleotides, the CDR3 is TGTGCCAGCAGCTTACGGCGGGAGGACATTCAGTACTTC. Protein product: CASSLRREDIQYF.

This chain joins TRBV6-5 and TRBJ2-1, with 12 bases identical to TRBD2. Germline-derived CDR1 and CDR2 are MNHEY and SVGAGI. V shed 2 bases and J 4 bases; nucleotides not matched to a gene: 0. This CDR3 is 15 amino acids long. Here the CDR3 reads CASSYGLAGYNEQFF. For the CDR3, the DNA is TGTGCCAGCAGTTACGGACTAGCGGGATACAATGAGCAGTTCTTC.